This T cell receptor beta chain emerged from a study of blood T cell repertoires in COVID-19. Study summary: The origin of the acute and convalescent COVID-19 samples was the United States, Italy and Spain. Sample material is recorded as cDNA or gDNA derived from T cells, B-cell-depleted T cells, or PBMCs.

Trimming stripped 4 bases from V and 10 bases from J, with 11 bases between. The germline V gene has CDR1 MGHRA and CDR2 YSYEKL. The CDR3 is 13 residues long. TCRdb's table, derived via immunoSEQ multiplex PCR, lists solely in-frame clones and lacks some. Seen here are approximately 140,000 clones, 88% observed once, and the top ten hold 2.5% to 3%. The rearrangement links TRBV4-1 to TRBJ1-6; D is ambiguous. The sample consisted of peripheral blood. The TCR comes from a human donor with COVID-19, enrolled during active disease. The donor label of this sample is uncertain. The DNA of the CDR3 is TGCGCCAGCAGCCGCCCTAGCCGATCACCCCTCCACTTT. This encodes CASSRPSRSPLHF.